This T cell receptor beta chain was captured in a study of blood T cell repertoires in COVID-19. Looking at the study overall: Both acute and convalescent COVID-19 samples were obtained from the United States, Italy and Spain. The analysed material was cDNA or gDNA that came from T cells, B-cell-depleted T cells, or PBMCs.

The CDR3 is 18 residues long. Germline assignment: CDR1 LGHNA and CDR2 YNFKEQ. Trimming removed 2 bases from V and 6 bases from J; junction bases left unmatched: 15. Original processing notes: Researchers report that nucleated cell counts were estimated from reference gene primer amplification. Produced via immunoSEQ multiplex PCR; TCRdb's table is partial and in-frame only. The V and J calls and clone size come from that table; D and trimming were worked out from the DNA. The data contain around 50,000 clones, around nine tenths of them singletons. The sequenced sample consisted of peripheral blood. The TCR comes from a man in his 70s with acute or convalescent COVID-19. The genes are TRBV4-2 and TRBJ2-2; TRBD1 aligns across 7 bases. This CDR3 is CASSQLHDQGERAGELFF. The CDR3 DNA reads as TGTGCCAGCAGCCAACTCCACGACCAGGGGGAGAGGGCCGGGGAGCTGTTTTTT.